This T cell receptor (beta chain) was sequenced for a study of T cell responses to AZD1222 COVID-19 vaccine. Generated by immunoSEQ multiplex PCR, the TCRdb table keeps only in-frame clones and is missing some. The sample shows roughly 110,000 clones, 84% of them seen only once. The CDR3 loop spans 16 amino acids. The source material was peripheral blood, sampled on day 0 of AZD1222 vaccination. The chain is built from TRBV21-1 and TRBJ1-2. TRBV21-1 is shown as a pseudogene. The receptor was derived from an adult in good health. CDR3 sequence: CASSKALEGGYYGYTF. In nucleotides, the CDR3 is TGTGCCAGCAGCAAAGCGTTAGAGGGCGGCTACTATGGCTACACCTTC.